The present T cell receptor beta chain was sequenced within a study of Ad26.COV2.S vaccination and SARS-CoV-2 variants. Study findings and constraints: Recipients of vaccine and of placebo showed similar breadth of their non-spike TCR repertoires. Substantial breadth was reportedly displayed by spike-specific CD8+ and CD4+ T cell responses after vaccination.

This table comes from immunoSEQ multiplex PCR, and its TCRdb copy is limited to in-frame clones, with some not included. This sample yields some 300,000 clones, of which about 86% are seen a single time; more than 1.5% belongs to the top ten. This clone was recorded a few times. The antigen is not known. The CDR3 has 15 residues. The germline V and J ends were trimmed by 4 bases and 2 bases, with 15 bases remaining between them. Looked up from germline, CDR1 is ENHRY and CDR2 is SYGVKD. Stated treatment: over 15 received Ad26.COV2.S at low or high dose, single or two shots; a few received placebo; per-sample allocation not given. On day 63 after the first injection, vaccine and placebo recipients gave samples.

The source is a person aged 18-60 years who received the Ad26.COV2.S COVID-19 vaccine or a placebo. The chain combines TRBV10-3 with TRBJ2-7, with D perhaps matching TRBD1 or TRBD2 (5 bases each). The material sequenced was peripheral blood, taken in a trial of Ad26.COV2.S vaccine versus placebo. The DNA for the CDR3 is TGTGCCATCAGTGCAGGGCCAAGAGGGGCCTACGAGCAGTACTTC. It translates to CAISAGPRGAYEQYF.